This T cell receptor (beta chain) was obtained from a study of radiation and T cells in renal cell carcinoma. Clones were read by immunoSEQ multiplex PCR, and TCRdb kept only the in-frame ones, dropping some. The sample has 150,000 or so clones, nearly 90% seen once; the top ten hold around 13%. CDR3 length equals 13 residues. V shed 0 bases and J shed 5 bases, with 6 bases lying between them. Germline lookup yields CDR1 SGHDN and CDR2 FVKESK. Regarding time point: baseline pretreatment blood. Described treatment: 15 Gy SBRT to primary tumor, nephrectomy 4 weeks later. After SBRT, blood was collected at 2 and 4 weeks, plus baseline. On this clone: Its antigen is currently unknown.

Study conclusions and caveats: Baseline intratumoral clonotype presence is unknown without pretreatment biopsies.

The chain employs TRBV14 and TRBJ2-3; D is unclear. The receptor's source is a woman aged 50 to 60 with renal cell carcinoma. The material sequenced was blood, taken from a patient whose treatment included radiotherapy and nephrectomy. The DNA of the CDR3 is TGTGCCAGCAGCCAAGATCAAGGAGATACGCAGTATTTT. Protein product: CASSQDQGDTQYF.